These T cell receptor beta chains were read from a single sample in a study of beta chain features in type 1 diabetes. The table came from immunoSEQ multiplex PCR; TCRdb's copy has only in-frame clones and leaves some out. The repertoire holds about 370,000 clones, with 8.5% to 10% as singletons. Sequencing was performed on central memory CD4+ T cells from blood. These receptors were collected from a man in his thirties or forties with type 1 diabetes. CDR3s include the opening cysteine and the closing phenylalanine or tryptophan. Fields, in order: J gene, D gene, clone size, V gene, CDR3 protein, CDR3 DNA. D genes are given only for firm matches. Clone size is shown for a subset of rows, as once, few, many or a class of expanded clone.

TRBJ2-1,-,-,TRBV11-2,CASSLVGQSSFF,TGTGCCAGCAGCTTAGTTGGACAGAGCAGTTTCTTC
TRBJ2-1,-,few,TRBV7-9,CASSLQGPNEQFF,TGTGCCAGCAGCTTGCAGGGCCCCAATGAGCAGTTCTTC
TRBJ1-2,TRBD1,few,TRBV27,CASSLRGQGHGYTF,TGTGCCAGCAGTTTAAGGGGACAGGGGCATGGCTACACCTTC
TRBJ2-3,-,-,TRBV6-5,CASSSSDYTDTQYF,TGTGCCAGCAGTTCCTCGGACTACACAGATACGCAGTATTTT
TRBJ1-2,-,few,TRBV28,CASSLIGPANYGYTF,TGTGCCAGCAGTTTAATAGGGCCCGCTAACTATGGCTACACCTTC
TRBJ2-7,-,-,TRBV5-1,CASSTRTVYEQYF,TGTGCCAGCAGCACCCGGACAGTCTACGAGCAGTACTTC
TRBJ1-5,TRBD1,many,TRBV7-9,CASSRITGTGLQPQHF,TGTGCCAGCAGCCGCATAACCGGGACAGGCCTGCAGCCCCAGCATTTT
TRBJ2-7,TRBD1,few,TRBV18,CASSPGQSSYEQYF,TGTGCCAGCTCACCGGGACAGAGCTCCTACGAGCAGTACTTC
TRBJ2-4,TRBD1,few,TRBV19,CASSPMGQGRIQYF,TGTGCCAGTAGTCCGATGGGACAGGGGCGGATTCAGTACTTC
TRBJ1-5,-,-,TRBV6-1,CASSEVWGMGQPQHF,TGTGCCAGCAGTGAAGTTTGGGGGATGGGTCAGCCCCAGCATTTT
TRBJ1-5,-,-,TRBV6-1,CASRTTSNQPQHF,TGTGCCAGCAGGACGACTAGCAATCAGCCCCAGCATTTT
TRBJ1-5,-,few,TRBV5-6,CASSRRGNQPQHF,TGTGCCAGCAGTCGAAGGGGGAATCAGCCCCAGCATTTT
TRBJ2-7,-,few,TRBV6-1,CASNPSVYEQYF,TGTGCCAGCAACCCTAGCGTTTACGAGCAGTACTTC
TRBJ1-2,TRBD1,many,TRBV28,CASSLLQGWEGGYTF,TGTGCCAGCAGCCTACTACAGGGGTGGGAAGGTGGCTACACCTTC
TRBJ2-5,TRBD2,-,TRBV7-2,CASSLSLAGAVETQYF,TGTGCCAGCAGCTTATCGCTAGCGGGAGCCGTGGAGACCCAGTACTTC
TRBJ1-1,-,-,TRBV19,CASSSLPLDTEAFF,TGTGCCAGTAGTTCTCTGCCATTGGACACTGAAGCTTTCTTT
TRBJ2-6,-,few,TRBV6-6,CASRSSEAGANVLTF,TGTGCCAGCAGATCCTCCGAAGCTGGGGCCAACGTCCTGACTTTC
TRBJ2-3,-,-,TRBV18,CASSPSGGVADTQYF,TGTGCCAGCTCACCAAGCGGAGGAGTGGCAGATACGCAGTATTTT
TRBJ1-4,-,-,TRBV7-2,CASSLAGGQANEKLFF,TGTGCCAGCAGCTTAGCCGGGGGCCAGGCTAATGAAAAACTGTTTTTT
TRBJ2-5,-,-,TRBV19,CASSIGRTLQETQYF,TGTGCCAGTAGTATAGGCCGGACACTTCAAGAGACCCAGTACTTC
TRBJ2-6,-,-,TRBV30,CAWRVHNSGANVLTF,TGTGCCTGGAGGGTACATAACTCTGGGGCCAACGTCCTGACTTTC
TRBJ2-3,-,many,TRBV11-2,CASSSWGVRYLTDTQYF,TGTGCCAGCAGTTCCTGGGGCGTCCGCTACCTCACAGATACGCAGTATTTT
TRBJ1-2,TRBD1,few,TRBV6-6,CASINAGGVYGYTF,TGTGCCAGCATTAATGCAGGGGGAGTCTATGGCTACACCTTC
TRBJ1-1,-,-,TRBV19,CASGESDTYPNTEAFF,TGTGCCAGTGGAGAGTCGGACACCTACCCGAACACTGAAGCTTTCTTT
TRBJ1-1,-,few,TRBV6-6,CAGRTVGSTEAFF,TGTGCCGGCAGGACGGTGGGGAGCACTGAAGCTTTCTTT
TRBJ2-1,-,few,TRBV28,CASAIGGQGWNFEQFF,TGTGCCAGCGCGATCGGCGGGCAGGGGTGGAATTTTGAGCAGTTCTTC
TRBJ2-2,-,many,TRBV5-4,CASSLYSTGRTGELFF,TGTGCCAGCAGCTTGTATAGTACAGGGAGGACCGGGGAGCTGTTTTTT
TRBJ1-5,-,few,TRBV11-2,CASSLRPSGSNQPQHF,TGTGCCAGCAGCTTAAGGCCCTCGGGGAGCAATCAGCCCCAGCATTTT
TRBJ1-5,-,-,TRBV6-1,CASSAEQGRNQPQHF,TGTGCCAGCAGTGCAGAACAGGGTCGCAATCAGCCCCAGCATTTT
TRBJ2-1,TRBD2,many,TRBV7-9,CASSPGLAFEQFF,TGTGCCAGCAGCCCGGGACTAGCGTTTGAGCAGTTCTTC
TRBJ1-3,-,-,TRBV28,CASCPGASSGNTIYF,TGTGCCAGCTGCCCGGGGGCCAGCTCTGGAAACACCATATATTTT
TRBJ1-5,-,-,TRBV6-1,CASSPGSDQPQHF,TGTGCCAGCAGCCCGGGATCCGATCAGCCCCAGCATTTT
TRBJ2-1,TRBD1,few,TRBV18,CASSPTLQGEQFF,TGTGCCAGCTCACCGACCTTACAGGGGGAGCAGTTCTTC
TRBJ1-2,-,-,TRBV28,CASMTVNYGYTF,TGTGCCAGCATGACAGTCAACTATGGCTACACCTTC
TRBJ1-5,-,few,TRBV6-5,CASSRQQGNNQPQHF,TGTGCCAGCAGTCGGCAACAGGGCAACAATCAGCCCCAGCATTTT
TRBJ2-6,TRBD2,many,TRBV5-8,CARIGLAGFSGANVLTF,TGTGCCAGGATTGGACTAGCGGGATTCTCTGGGGCCAACGTCCTGACTTTC
TRBJ2-3,-,-,TRBV11-2,CASSAGLSTDTQYF,TGTGCCAGCAGCGCCGGACTCAGCACAGATACGCAGTATTTT
TRBJ2-2,-,-,TRBV5-6,CASSVGITGELFF,TGTGCCAGCAGCGTAGGTATCACCGGGGAGCTGTTTTTT
TRBJ2-2,TRBD1,-,TRBV6-5,CASSNGQGNTGELFF,TGTGCCAGCAGCAATGGACAGGGGAACACCGGGGAGCTGTTTTTT
TRBJ2-7,-,few,TRBV6-6,CASTTSSYEQYF,TGTGCCAGCACTACTTCCTCCTACGAGCAGTACTTC
TRBJ2-5,-,-,TRBV6-5,CASSYGRLVETQYF,TGTGCCAGCAGTTACGGGAGGTTGGTTGAGACCCAGTACTTC
TRBJ2-3,-,few,TRBV19,CASSIQQGIYTDTQYF,TGTGCCAGTAGTATACAACAGGGTATCTACACAGATACGCAGTATTTT
TRBJ1-1,-,few,TRBV7-2,CASSLRGGKEAFF,TGTGCCAGCAGCCTTCGGGGGGGTAAGGAAGCTTTCTTT
TRBJ1-5,-,few,TRBV28,CASSVRTANSNQPQHF,TGTGCCAGCAGTGTACGGACAGCTAATAGCAATCAGCCCCAGCATTTT
TRBJ2-1,-,many,TRBV11-2,CASSLAGVVDEQFF,TGTGCCAGCAGCTTAGCGGGAGTGGTCGATGAGCAGTTCTTC
TRBJ2-1,-,few,TRBV29-1,CSVVEGSSYNEQFF,TGCAGCGTTGTGGAGGGTAGTTCCTACAATGAGCAGTTCTTC
TRBJ1-2,TRBD1,few,TRBV19,CASSPQGQASYGYTF,TGTGCCAGTAGTCCCCAGGGACAGGCATCTTATGGCTACACCTTC
TRBJ2-5,-,-,TRBV10-1,CASSLASETQYF,TGCGCCAGCAGTCTAGCTTCGGAGACCCAGTACTTC
TRBJ1-2,TRBD1,-,TRBV10-2,CASRGTGDGYTF,TGCGCCAGCAGGGGGACAGGGGACGGCTACACCTTC
TRBJ1-4,-,-,TRBV14,CASSQDLGTRSAKLFF,TGTGCCAGCAGCCAAGATTTGGGGACGAGGAGCGCAAAACTGTTTTTT
TRBJ1-1,-,few,TRBV2,CASSVEGTTEAFF,TGTGCCAGCAGTGTTGAGGGGACCACTGAAGCTTTCTTT
TRBJ1-2,-,-,TRBV6-5,CASSADTNYGYTF,TGTGCCAGCAGTGCCGATACTAACTATGGCTACACCTTC
TRBJ2-1,-,few,TRBV28,CASSLAGDLYNEQFF,TGTGCCAGCAGTTTGGCGGGTGACCTCTACAATGAGCAGTTCTTC
TRBJ2-7,-,few,TRBV4-3,CASTLEASLIGQYF,TGCGCCAGCACCCTGGAGGCCTCTTTGATCGGGCAGTACTTC
TRBJ2-7,TRBD1,-,TRBV7-9,CASSHRPGQGYEQYF,TGTGCCAGCAGCCATCGACCGGGACAGGGATACGAGCAGTACTTC
TRBJ2-5,-,-,TRBV6-5,CASSTQTGQETQYF,TGTGCCAGCAGCACCCAGACGGGACAAGAGACCCAGTACTTC
TRBJ2-2,-,many,TRBV14,CASSRRNTGELFF,TGTGCCAGCAGCCGGAGAAACACCGGGGAGCTGTTTTTT
TRBJ1-1,-,few,TRBV7-9,CASSLPGAYTEAFF,TGTGCCAGCAGCTTACCAGGGGCTTACACTGAAGCTTTCTTT
TRBJ2-7,-,few,TRBV7-9,CASSLEFSGTATF,TGTGCCAGCAGCTTAGAATTCTCCGGGACCGCTACTTTC